Described below is a single T cell receptor beta chain sequence and its context. There is no known antigen for this receptor. No base quality information exists; no much larger clone differs at one position. The sample belongs to a study of blood T cell repertoires in COVID-19 (dated by TCRdb to about 2020). About the full investigation: Collaborator samples came from the United States, Italy and Spain and covered acute and convalescent phases of COVID-19. Subjects who had been exposed to COVID-19, were actively infected with it, or had recovered from it provided the deeply sampled blood TCRbeta repertoires that made up the dataset. The sample metadata nearly always contained a de-identified subject ID, COVID-19 status, age in years and sex. The material from the prospective study consisted of cDNA or gDNA derived from T cells, B-cell-depleted T cells, or PBMCs. Samples were obtained from the ongoing ImmuneRACE study (first 160 participants) and from roughly 1,300 subjects provided by 6 global collaborators. Where available, HLA class I and class II types were taken from metadata supplied by the sample provider and were not determined by assay-based typing. The repertoires were made available in a free public database intended to serve as a resource for research on the immune response to SARS-CoV-2.

TCRbeta CDR3 regions were amplified from genomic DNA using the immunoSEQ Assay, a bias-controlled multiplex PCR. On the study's bioinformatics: The number of nucleated cells in each sample was estimated by amplification of reference gene primers within the assay. To quantify the absolute abundance of each unique TCRbeta CDR3 rearrangement, sequence reads were collapsed and filtered. For each sample, productive Simpson clonality was calculated as the square root of Simpson's diversity index over productive rearrangements. TCRdb stores this immuneACCESS table with in-frame sequences only. Part of the clones is absent; in the studies checked, under half of the shortfall reflects unresolved V genes, and no reason is known for the rest. V, J and clone size were drawn from that table, and D and trimming were deduced from the DNA. This sample is represented by some 170,000 clones; around 90% of them were singletons. The top ten hold about 1.4% of the sample.

What the authors observed across the whole study: The quantity of clinical and demographic metadata differed by source and by participant and was supplied without curation.

The collaborating institutions used their own protocols to collect whole blood in K2EDTA tubes. For TCRbeta analysis, collaborators shipped samples in one of three forms: frozen whole blood, isolated PBMCs, or DNA extracted from either of those sample types. Sample: peripheral blood. The sequence derives from a woman between 50 and 59 years old with acute or convalescent COVID-19.

The DNA reads TGTGCCAGCGGGACCTCACAGGGGGCGCGAGGTCAGCCCCAGCATTTT. Its protein is CASGTSQGARGQPQHF. The V and J segments used are TRBV28 and TRBJ1-5; 9 bases in the junction line up with TRBD1. From its cysteine to its phenylalanine, the CDR3 spans 16 amino acids. The kept DNA is CDR3 alone, 48 bases in frame from the first base. CDR1 and CDR2 are drawn from the germline V gene: MDHEN, SYDVKM. Trimming accounts for 8 bases at V and 6 bases at J, while the number of junction bases matched to no gene is 14.